Below, 26 T cell receptor beta chains from the same sample are listed, as sequenced in a study of cytomegalovirus exposure and HLA in healthy donors. PCR employed 60 Vbeta and 13 Jbeta primers. Some clones are missing from TCRdb's copy, which holds only in-frame ones; the method was immunoSEQ multiplex PCR. The sample includes approximately 150,000 clones, about two thirds of them seen just once. Sequenced material: PBMCs. The source of these receptors is a young woman in good health and CMV-seronegative.

In the case of this clone: The junction does not match germline at one end; this may be a read error. This sequence joins TRBV7-7 and TRBJ2-1; possible D gene TRBD2, 6 bases. The CDR3 runs 14 residues. Per germline, CDR1 SSHAT and CDR2 FNYEAQ (reference sequence). This CDR3 reads CASSLMGTLNEQFF. DNA of the CDR3: TGTGCTAGCAGCTTAATGGGGACTCTCAATGAGCAGTTCTTC.

This clone was observed a handful of times. The CDR3 DNA is TGTGCCAGCACCCCTGCGGAGAGCACTGAAGCTTTCTTT. It codes for CASTPAESTEAFF. The chain couples TRBV7-9 to TRBJ1-1; D not certain. Germline CDR1 reads SEHNR; CDR2 reads FQNEAQ (reference sequence). The CDR3 is 13 residues long. V dropped 7 bases and J dropped 4 bases, with 13 bases sitting between them. The whole variable domain, remainder taken from reference TRBV7-9 and TRBJ1-1, is DTGVSQNPRHKITKRGQNVTFRCDPISEHNRLYWYRQTLGQGPEFLTYFQNEAQLEKSRLLSDRFSAERPKGSFSTLEIQRTEQGDSAMYLCASTPAESTEAFFGQGTRLTVV.

V usage is TRBV9 and J usage is TRBJ2-2, with TRBD2 as a possible D gene (6 bases). Trimming took off 4 bases at V and 9 bases at J, with 10 bases between the two ends. Looked up from germline, CDR1 is SGDLS and CDR2 is YYNGEE. This CDR3 region has 12 residues. CDR3 coding DNA: TGTGCCAGCAGCCCCGGAGGGAGGGAGCTGTTTTTT. This codes for CASSPGGRELFF. Supplemented by reference TRBV9 and TRBJ2-2, the full variable domain reads DSGVTQTPKHLITATGQRVTLRCSPRSGDLSVYWYQQSLDQGLQFLIQYYNGEERAKGNILERFSAQQFPDLHSELNLSSLELGDSALYFCASSPGGRELFFGEGSRLTVL.

The V call is TRBV29-1, the J call TRBJ2-3; D is unresolved. The germline V and J ends were trimmed by 7 bases and 8 bases, with 16 bases remaining between them. There are 12 residues in the CDR3. Germline V gene data show CDR1 as SQVTM and CDR2 as ANQGSEA. The CDR3 nucleotides are TGCAGCGCTCCTGGGTCGTGGGCTACGCAGTATTTT. This gives the protein CSAPGSWATQYF.

The chain combines TRBV19 with TRBJ1-6; D unclear. The CDR3 has 16 residues. The germline V and J ends were trimmed by 5 bases and 3 bases, with 14 bases remaining between them. Germline CDR1 reads LNHDA; CDR2 reads SQIVND (reference sequence). The CDR3 DNA reads TGTGCCAGTAGTTGGGAGTCAGCCCTCTATAATTCACCCCTCCACTTT. Its protein is CASSWESALYNSPLHF.

The table lists this clone with a few counts. The chain employs TRBV7-3 and TRBJ2-5, with no clear D. V was shortened by 3 bases and J by 5 bases, with 10 bases between the two germline ends. CDR1 and CDR2 (germline): SGHTA, FQGTGA. CDR3 length: 13 amino acids. CDR3 protein: CASSLSGVETQYF. As DNA, the CDR3 is TGTGCCAGCAGCTTGTCGGGTGTGGAGACCCAGTACTTC.

The J gene is TRBJ1-5, the V gene TRBV6-6, with D perhaps matching TRBD1 (5 bases). Germline V lookup: CDR1 MNHNY, CDR2 SVGAGI (reference sequence). With 0 bases removed from V and 14 bases from J, the gap between germline ends came to 11 bases. CDR3 length: 12 residues. The CDR3 here is CASSYSGGDEHF. As DNA, the CDR3 is TGTGCCAGCAGTTACTCGGGCGGGGACGAGCATTTT.

V usage is TRBV7-2 and J usage is TRBJ1-4; D gene unclear. Germline values: CDR1 SGHTA, CDR2 FQGNSA. This CDR3 is 14 amino acids long. Trimming took 4 bases from V and 5 from J, leaving 11 bases between them. CDR3 nucleotides: TGTGCCAGCAGCTCTGGAGGCGGGAATGAAAAACTGTTTTTT. Its protein product is CASSSGGGNEKLFF.

In nucleotides, the CDR3 is TGTGCCAGTAGTCCACCGGGACAGGGCTATGGCTACACCTTC. It translates to CASSPPGQGYGYTF. The chain combines TRBV19 with TRBJ1-2; 9 bases agree with TRBD1. CDR1 is LNHDA and CDR2 is SQIVND in the germline V gene (reference sequence). The junction had 5 bases not matched to a gene; V was cut back by 5 bases and J by 4 bases. There are 14 residues in the CDR3.

The chain uses TRBV7-2 and TRBJ1-5; weak D call: TRBD1 (5 bases). Germline V gene data show CDR1 as SGHTA and CDR2 as FQGNSA. The ends were cut back, 1 base at V and 6 bases at J, with 16 bases in the middle. CDR3 size: 16 residues. Here the CDR3 reads CASSLGPQGVGQPQHF. CDR3 in DNA: TGTGCCAGCAGCTTAGGGCCCCAAGGGGTAGGTCAGCCCCAGCATTTT. Full variable domain (rest looked up from reference TRBV7-2 and TRBJ1-5): GAGVSQSPSNKVTEKGKDVELRCDPISGHTALYWYRQSLGQGLEFLIYFQGNSAPDKSGLPSDRFSAERTGGSVSTLTIQRTQQEDSAVYLCASSLGPQGVGQPQHFGDGTRLSIL.

In its sample, this clone was seen once. The rearrangement joins TRBV27 to TRBJ2-3; 8 nucleotides match TRBD2. CDR1 and CDR2 (germline): MNHEY, SMNVEV (reference sequence). The CDR3 sequence is 15 residues long. Unmatched junction bases numbered 7, after V lost 2 bases and J lost 6 bases. CDR3 DNA: TGTGCCAGCAGTTTAGCCGCGGGGGGACTTGATACGCAGTATTTT. This encodes CASSLAAGGLDTQYF.

The chain links TRBV28 to TRBJ1-5; D is undetermined. This CDR3 has 15 amino acids. The germline CDR1 and CDR2 sequences are MDHEN and SYDVKM. Trimming removed 5 bases at V and 0 bases at J, with 11 bases between. The CDR3 loop reads CASSPFGDSNQPQHF. CDR3 DNA sequence: TGTGCCAGCAGTCCTTTCGGGGATAGCAATCAGCCCCAGCATTTT.

The V and J genes are TRBV4-3 and TRBJ2-1, with TRBD1 identical over 7 bases. The CDR3 extends over 14 amino acids. The V gene end was trimmed by 2 bases and the J gene end by 9 bases; junction bases not matched to a gene: 7. Germline loops: CDR1 LGHNA, CDR2 YSLEER. The CDR3 spells CASSQRQGRTEQFF. In DNA, the CDR3 is TGCGCCAGCAGCCAAAGACAGGGACGGACTGAGCAGTTCTTC.

The V call is TRBV7-3, the J call TRBJ2-5, with TRBD2 matching over 7 bases. Per germline, CDR1 SGHTA and CDR2 FQGTGA. V shed 3 bases and J 7 bases; nucleotides not matched to a gene: 14. This CDR3 comprises 16 residues. For the CDR3, the DNA is TGTGCCAGCAGCTTGGTGGGAGGGCTCGTTGGGGGGACCCAGTACTTC. Translating gives CASSLVGGLVGGTQYF.

The gene calls are TRBV28 and TRBJ2-3, with D uncertain. Germline CDR1 is MDHEN and CDR2 is SYDVKM. This CDR3 has 14 amino acids. V was pared by 6 bases and J by 2 bases, with 12 bases between. The CDR3 region is CASSLLRATDTQYF. The DNA for the CDR3 is TGTGCCAGCAGCCTCCTAAGAGCCACAGATACGCAGTATTTT.

This rearrangement joins TRBV20-1 to TRBJ1-2; D remains unclear. Germline V gene sequence: CDR1 DFQATT, CDR2 SNEGSKA (reference sequence). With 6 bases removed from V and 2 bases from J, the gap between germline ends came to 7 bases. This CDR3 comprises 11 residues. CDR3: CSAQQNYGYTF. CDR3 in DNA: TGCAGTGCCCAACAGAACTATGGCTACACCTTC.

This chain links TRBV15 with TRBJ2-4, with 9 bases lining up with TRBD1. CDR1 and CDR2 (germline): LNHNV, YYDKDF (reference sequence). The CDR3 is 15 residues long. V lost 4 bases to trimming and J lost 7 bases; unmatched junction nucleotides: 8. The CDR3 reads CATSKQQGAGNIQYF. CDR3 bases: TGTGCCACCAGCAAGCAACAGGGGGCCGGTAACATTCAGTACTTC.

About this clone itself: Additional DNA sequences in this sample encode the identical CDR3. The chain carries TRBV5-1 and TRBJ1-5; D gene uncertain. V was shortened by 2 bases and J by 4 bases, with 7 bases between the two germline ends. The CDR3 consists of 13 residues. Germline CDR1 SGHRS, CDR2 YFSETQ. CDR3 residues: CASSLTGNQPQHF. CDR3 DNA: TGCGCCAGCAGCTTAACGGGTAATCAGCCCCAGCATTTT.

The rearrangement links TRBV11-1 to TRBJ1-5; a weak D match, TRBD1 (6 bases). Germline V lookup: CDR1 SGHAT, CDR2 FQDESV (reference sequence). CDR3 length: 15 amino acids. Trimming pared 1 base from V and 8 bases from J, leaving 15 bases between. The CDR3 reads CASSLGGHRGEPQHF. The CDR3 bases are TGTGCCAGCAGCTTAGGGGGACACCGAGGGGAGCCCCAGCATTTT. The full variable domain, its missing parts supplied by reference TRBV11-1 and TRBJ1-5, is EAEVAQSPRYKITEKSQAVAFWCDPISGHATLYWYRQILGQGPELLVQFQDESVVDDSQLPKDRFSAERLKGVDSTLKIQPAELGDSAMYLCASSLGGHRGEPQHFGDGTRLSIL.

The rearrangement links TRBV4-2 to TRBJ1-2, with 7 bases that match TRBD1. Germline V lookup: CDR1 LGHNA, CDR2 YNFKEQ. This CDR3 comprises 15 residues. Trimming at V came to 2 bases and at J to 2 bases, leaving 5 bases not matched to a gene. The CDR3 is CASSQPGQLNYGYTF. The CDR3 coding sequence is TGTGCCAGCAGCCAACCGGGACAGTTAAACTATGGCTACACCTTC.

CDR3 region: CASSMGRVGTGELFF. CDR3 bases: TGTGCCAGCAGTATGGGGAGGGTCGGCACCGGGGAGCTGTTTTTT. The chain combines TRBV6-1 with TRBJ2-2, with TRBD2 matching 7 bases. CDR1 and CDR2 (germline): MNHNS, SASEGT. The ends lost 5 bases at V and 4 bases at J; junction bases unmatched: 7. There are 15 residues in the CDR3.

The J gene is TRBJ2-1, the V gene TRBV15; 11 bases map to TRBD2. The length of the CDR3 is 16 residues. Looked up from germline, CDR1 is LNHNV and CDR2 is YYDKDF (reference sequence). After removal of 6 bases from V and 5 bases from J, the junction contained 9 bases not matched to a gene. CDR3 region: CATRRGRGLADNEQFF. CDR3 DNA sequence: TGTGCCACCAGGAGGGGTAGGGGACTAGCGGACAATGAGCAGTTCTTC.

The chain recombines TRBV4-1 with TRBJ2-5; D remains unclear. Between the trimmed V and J ends, which lost 0 bases and 2 bases, there was a span of 7 bases. This CDR3 comprises 14 residues. Per germline, CDR1 MGHRA and CDR2 YSYEKL. CDR3 sequence reads: CASSQEGRQETQYF. The CDR3 DNA follows: TGCGCCAGCAGCCAAGAGGGCAGGCAAGAGACCCAGTACTTC.

The V call is TRBV7-9, the J call TRBJ1-2, with a weak D call TRBD1 (5 bases). V lost 0 bases, J lost 3 bases, and 17 bases lay in between. The CDR3 extends over 17 amino acids. From germline, CDR1 is SEHNR and CDR2 FQNEAQ (reference sequence). The CDR3 sequence: CASSLAVGKGEDYGYTF. CDR3 nucleotide sequence: TGTGCCAGCAGCTTAGCTGTTGGGAAAGGGGAGGACTATGGCTACACCTTC.

This clone was seen only a few times. The V call is TRBV28, the J call TRBJ1-2; TRBD1 agrees at 7 bases. J was trimmed by 3 bases and V by 6 bases; bases with no gene match: 7. The CDR3 has 14 amino acids. Per the germline V gene, CDR1 is MDHEN and CDR2 is SYDVKM. CDR3: CASSTRGYDYGYTF. CDR3 coding DNA: TGTGCCAGCAGCACCAGGGGGTATGACTATGGCTACACCTTC.

This chain links TRBV25-1 with TRBJ2-2; D is possibly TRBD1 (6 bases). The CDR3 is made up of 16 amino acids. Trimming shortened V by 6 bases and J by 1 base, and 15 bases separated the two germline ends. Germline V gives CDR1 MGHDK, CDR2 SYGVNS. The CDR3 DNA follows: TGTGCCAGCAGGACCGACAGGACGGGGAACACCGGGGAGCTGTTTTTT. Amino acids: CASRTDRTGNTGELFF. The full variable domain, completed using reference TRBV25-1 and TRBJ2-2, is EADIYQTPRYLVIGTGKKITLECSQTMGHDKMYWYQQDPGMELHLIHYSYGVNSTEKGDLSSESTVSRIRTEHFPLTLESARPSHTSQYLCASRTDRTGNTGELFFGEGSRLTVL.